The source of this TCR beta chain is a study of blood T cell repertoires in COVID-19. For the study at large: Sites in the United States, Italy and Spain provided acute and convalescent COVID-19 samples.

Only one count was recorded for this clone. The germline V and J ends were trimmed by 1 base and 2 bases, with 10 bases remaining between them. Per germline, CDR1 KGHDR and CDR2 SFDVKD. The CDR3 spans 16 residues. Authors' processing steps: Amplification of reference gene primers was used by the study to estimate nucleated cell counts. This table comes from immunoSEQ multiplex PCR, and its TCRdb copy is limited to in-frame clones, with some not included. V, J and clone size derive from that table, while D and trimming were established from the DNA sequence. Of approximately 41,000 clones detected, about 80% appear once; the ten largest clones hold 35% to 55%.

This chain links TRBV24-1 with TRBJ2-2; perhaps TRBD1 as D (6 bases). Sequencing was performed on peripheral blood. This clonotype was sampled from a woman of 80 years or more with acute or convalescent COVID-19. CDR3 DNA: TGTGCCACCAGTGATTTCGCACAGGGAAACACCGGGGAGCTGTTTTTT. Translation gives CATSDFAQGNTGELFF.